This T cell receptor beta chain was recorded in a study of cytomegalovirus exposure and HLA in healthy donors. The overall study: Membership in the Caucasian-associated ancestry cluster was found for about 84% of approximately 400 genotyped donors.

For this clone: What it binds is unknown.

The PCR made use of 60 Vbeta and 13 Jbeta primers. The protocol was immunoSEQ multiplex PCR, while the TCRdb copy is restricted to in-frame clones and leaves out a portion. The sample lists around 180,000 clones, more than 75% occurring once. The CDR3 sequence is 18 residues long. Germline-derived CDR1 and CDR2 are GTSNPN and SVGIG (reference sequence). V gave up 5 bases and J gave up 6 bases; unmatched junction bases: 17. General study results and limits: Associated with HLA alleles at 0.05 false discovery rate in a later analysis were 16,951 TCR beta sequences. The listing of 150 to 200 TCR beta chains classed them as cytomegalovirus-associated. TCR beta V- and J-gene trimming was later associated with a missense DCLRE1C variant.

What was sequenced was PBMCs. The receptor was derived from a woman aged 18-29 years in good health and CMV-seronegative. V is TRBV30 and J is TRBJ2-5; TRBD2 agrees at 14 bases. Here the CDR3 reads CAWSLPSRLAGGLKTQYF. The CDR3 DNA follows: TGTGCCTGGTCCCTCCCCTCTCGACTAGCGGGAGGGTTGAAGACCCAGTACTTC.